This is a list of T cell receptor beta chains from one sample in a study of blood T cell repertoires in COVID-19. Data came from immunoSEQ multiplex PCR; TCRdb stores just in-frame clones and leaves some out. The sample contains roughly 90,000 clones, roughly nine tenths of which appear only once. Material for sequencing was peripheral blood. The receptors derive from a man aged 50-59 years with COVID-19, enrolled during active disease. CDR3s include the opening cysteine and the closing phenylalanine or tryptophan. D genes are given only for firm matches. Expanded clones are given a class, and other clones once, few, many or no size at all.

>.|TRBV5-1|TRBJ2-7|.
CASSSGDGSYEQYF
TGCGCCAGCAGCTCAGGGGACGGGTCCTACGAGCAGTACTTC
>TRBD2|TRBV15|TRBJ2-5|.
CATSSYGGAVETQYF
TGTGCCACCAGCAGCTACGGGGGGGCCGTGGAGACCCAGTACTTC
>TRBD1|TRBV6-5|TRBJ2-1|.
CASSLTGYGDDEQFF
TGTGCCAGCAGTCTGACAGGGTACGGAGACGATGAGCAGTTCTTC
>.|TRBV27|TRBJ2-7|.
CASSKGEYEQYF
TGTGCCAGCAGTAAGGGGGAGTACGAGCAGTACTTC
>TRBD1|TRBV28|TRBJ1-2|.
CASSLEDPGQGGGYTF
TGTGCCAGCAGCCTAGAAGATCCGGGACAGGGGGGTGGCTACACCTTC
>TRBD1|TRBV4-1|TRBJ2-7|.
CASSQDGTVSYEQYF
TGCGCCAGCAGCCAAGATGGGACAGTCTCCTACGAGCAGTACTTC
>.|TRBV7-3|TRBJ1-1|.
CASSSGMNTEAFF
TGTGCCAGCAGCTCCGGTATGAACACTGAAGCTTTCTTT
>.|TRBV12-3/TRBV12-4|TRBJ1-2|.
CASSRDTYGYTF
TGTGCCAGCAGTAGGGACACCTATGGCTACACCTTC
>TRBD2|TRBV5-4|TRBJ2-7|.
CASSSGTSGGSYEQYF
TGTGCCAGCAGCTCAGGGACTAGCGGGGGGTCCTACGAGCAGTACTTC
>TRBD1|TRBV11-2|TRBJ1-1|.
CASSLRRTGPGVNTEAFF
TGTGCCAGCAGCCTACGACGGACAGGACCCGGGGTGAACACTGAAGCTTTCTTT
>TRBD1|TRBV28|TRBJ1-2|once
CASSKRDSYNYGYTF
TGTGCCAGCAGTAAACGGGACAGCTATAACTATGGCTACACCTTC
>.|TRBV2|TRBJ2-1|.
CASPGLAFEQFF
TGTGCCAGCCCGGGGCTAGCGTTTGAGCAGTTCTTC
>.|TRBV30|TRBJ1-2|.
CAWSVSHEGGYTF
TGTGCCTGGAGTGTAAGTCATGAGGGTGGCTACACCTTC
>.|TRBV6-5|TRBJ1-3|.
CASSYRRDSGNTIYF
TGTGCCAGCAGTTACAGGAGGGACTCTGGAAACACCATATATTTT
>TRBD2|TRBV5-8|TRBJ2-5|.
CASSWASGGQLETQYF
TGTGCCAGCAGCTGGGCTAGCGGGGGCCAATTAGAGACCCAGTACTTC
>TRBD1|TRBV6-5|TRBJ2-7|few
CASSLVPGGTYEQYF
TGTGCCAGCAGCCTAGTCCCAGGGGGCACCTACGAGCAGTACTTC
>.|TRBV3-1/TRBV3-2|TRBJ1-2|.
CASSQVGEGGGYTF
TGTGCCAGCAGCCAAGTAGGAGAGGGAGGTGGCTACACCTTC
>.|TRBV7-9|TRBJ1-5|.
CASSKAGGQPQHF
TGTGCCAGCAGCAAAGCGGGAGGACAGCCCCAGCATTTT
>.|TRBV4-1|TRBJ2-2|.
CASSHDTGVAGELFF
TGCGCCAGCAGCCACGACACGGGGGTGGCCGGGGAGCTGTTTTTT
>TRBD1|TRBV19|TRBJ1-4|once
CASTRTGGDEKLFF
TGTGCCAGTACCCGGACAGGGGGCGATGAAAAACTGTTTTTT
>TRBD1|TRBV6-2/TRBV6-3|TRBJ1-4|.
CASSSGQWDEKLFF
TGTGCCAGCAGCTCGGGACAGTGGGATGAAAAACTGTTTTTT
>.|TRBV15|TRBJ2-1|once
CATSRDSLTDEQFF
TGTGCCACCAGCAGAGATTCCCTTACGGATGAGCAGTTCTTC
>.|TRBV5-1|TRBJ1-4|.
CASSVGIPGDEKLFF
TGCGCCAGCAGCGTCGGGATCCCGGGGGATGAAAAACTGTTTTTT
>.|TRBV7-2|TRBJ1-5|.
CASSLAGGYSNQPQHF
TGTGCCAGCAGCTTAGCGGGGGGGTATAGCAATCAGCCCCAGCATTTT
>TRBD2|TRBV11-2|TRBJ2-7|.
CASSLSPSGVYEQYF
TGTGCCAGCAGCTTATCCCCTAGCGGGGTTTACGAGCAGTACTTC
>TRBD2|TRBV6-5|TRBJ2-5|.
CASSRGLAAETQYF
TGTGCCAGCAGTAGGGGACTAGCTGCGGAGACCCAGTACTTC
>.|TRBV28|TRBJ1-2|once
CASRPAGGNYGYTF
TGTGCCAGCAGGCCCGCGGGGGGGAACTATGGCTACACCTTC
>TRBD1|TRBV28|TRBJ1-2|.
CASRRGQSYGYTF
TGTGCCAGCAGACGGGGACAGTCCTATGGCTACACCTTC
>TRBD2|TRBV6-4|TRBJ2-7|.
CASSGRTSMRYEQYF
TGTGCCAGCAGTGGGCGGACTAGTATGCGATACGAGCAGTACTTC
>.|TRBV27|TRBJ1-2|.
CASRNPGQSGYTF
TGTGCCAGCCGAAACCCGGGACAAAGTGGCTACACCTTC
>.|TRBV30|TRBJ1-5|.
CAWSNRENQPQHF
TGTGCCTGGAGTAACAGGGAGAATCAGCCCCAGCATTTT
>.|TRBV27|TRBJ1-4|.
CASPAGSEGKLFF
TGTGCCAGCCCGGCGGGGTCCGAGGGAAAACTGTTTTTT
>TRBD1|TRBV6-5|TRBJ1-5|.
CASKQGRYSNQPQHF
TGTGCCAGCAAACAGGGGCGATATAGCAATCAGCCCCAGCATTTT
>TRBD2|TRBV7-9|TRBJ2-3|once
CASSLGTSGGTTDTQYF
TGTGCCAGCAGCTTAGGGACTAGCGGGGGTACTACAGATACGCAGTATTTT
>TRBD1|TRBV11-3|TRBJ2-2|.
CASSQNGRTGDRELFF
TGTGCCAGCAGCCAGAACGGTAGAACAGGGGACCGGGAGCTGTTTTTT
>.|TRBV6-5|TRBJ1-1|.
CAVVSDLNTEAFF
TGTGCCGTCGTTTCTGACTTGAACACTGAAGCTTTCTTT
>TRBD1|TRBV6-1|TRBJ2-1|.
CASSVRPDRGYNEQFF
TGTGCCAGCAGTGTAAGACCGGACAGGGGTTACAATGAGCAGTTCTTC
>TRBD2|TRBV11-2|TRBJ2-1|.
CASSSRDYRGWDEQFF
TGTGCCAGCAGCTCCCGGGACTACCGGGGATGGGATGAGCAGTTCTTC
>.|TRBV10-3|TRBJ1-2|.
CAISESQVGYTF
TGTGCCATCAGTGAGTCCCAGGTTGGCTACACCTTC
>.|TRBV29-1|TRBJ1-1|.
CSVGHGGPRRNTEAFF
TGCAGCGTTGGGCACGGTGGCCCGCGGAGGAACACTGAAGCTTTCTTT
>.|TRBV19|TRBJ2-1|.
CASRAGKGTPNNEQFF
TGTGCCAGTAGGGCGGGGAAGGGGACCCCGAACAATGAGCAGTTCTTC
>.|TRBV28|TRBJ1-3|.
CASTRGAGNTIYF
TGTGCCAGCACTCGGGGGGCTGGAAACACCATATATTTT
>.|TRBV2|TRBJ1-1|.
CAIVRSVNTEAFF
TGTGCCATCGTCCGTTCTGTGAACACTGAAGCTTTCTTT
>.|TRBV5-1|TRBJ2-3|few
CASREGSRDTQYF
TGCGCCAGCCGCGAAGGGAGCAGAGATACGCAGTATTTT
>TRBD2|TRBV2|TRBJ2-3|.
CASSEKAGGLTDTQYF
TGTGCCAGCAGTGAAAAAGCGGGGGGACTCACAGATACGCAGTATTTT
>TRBD2|TRBV7-2|TRBJ2-2|.
CASSTRTSGGGELFF
TGTGCCAGCAGCACTAGGACTAGCGGGGGCGGGGAGCTGTTTTTT